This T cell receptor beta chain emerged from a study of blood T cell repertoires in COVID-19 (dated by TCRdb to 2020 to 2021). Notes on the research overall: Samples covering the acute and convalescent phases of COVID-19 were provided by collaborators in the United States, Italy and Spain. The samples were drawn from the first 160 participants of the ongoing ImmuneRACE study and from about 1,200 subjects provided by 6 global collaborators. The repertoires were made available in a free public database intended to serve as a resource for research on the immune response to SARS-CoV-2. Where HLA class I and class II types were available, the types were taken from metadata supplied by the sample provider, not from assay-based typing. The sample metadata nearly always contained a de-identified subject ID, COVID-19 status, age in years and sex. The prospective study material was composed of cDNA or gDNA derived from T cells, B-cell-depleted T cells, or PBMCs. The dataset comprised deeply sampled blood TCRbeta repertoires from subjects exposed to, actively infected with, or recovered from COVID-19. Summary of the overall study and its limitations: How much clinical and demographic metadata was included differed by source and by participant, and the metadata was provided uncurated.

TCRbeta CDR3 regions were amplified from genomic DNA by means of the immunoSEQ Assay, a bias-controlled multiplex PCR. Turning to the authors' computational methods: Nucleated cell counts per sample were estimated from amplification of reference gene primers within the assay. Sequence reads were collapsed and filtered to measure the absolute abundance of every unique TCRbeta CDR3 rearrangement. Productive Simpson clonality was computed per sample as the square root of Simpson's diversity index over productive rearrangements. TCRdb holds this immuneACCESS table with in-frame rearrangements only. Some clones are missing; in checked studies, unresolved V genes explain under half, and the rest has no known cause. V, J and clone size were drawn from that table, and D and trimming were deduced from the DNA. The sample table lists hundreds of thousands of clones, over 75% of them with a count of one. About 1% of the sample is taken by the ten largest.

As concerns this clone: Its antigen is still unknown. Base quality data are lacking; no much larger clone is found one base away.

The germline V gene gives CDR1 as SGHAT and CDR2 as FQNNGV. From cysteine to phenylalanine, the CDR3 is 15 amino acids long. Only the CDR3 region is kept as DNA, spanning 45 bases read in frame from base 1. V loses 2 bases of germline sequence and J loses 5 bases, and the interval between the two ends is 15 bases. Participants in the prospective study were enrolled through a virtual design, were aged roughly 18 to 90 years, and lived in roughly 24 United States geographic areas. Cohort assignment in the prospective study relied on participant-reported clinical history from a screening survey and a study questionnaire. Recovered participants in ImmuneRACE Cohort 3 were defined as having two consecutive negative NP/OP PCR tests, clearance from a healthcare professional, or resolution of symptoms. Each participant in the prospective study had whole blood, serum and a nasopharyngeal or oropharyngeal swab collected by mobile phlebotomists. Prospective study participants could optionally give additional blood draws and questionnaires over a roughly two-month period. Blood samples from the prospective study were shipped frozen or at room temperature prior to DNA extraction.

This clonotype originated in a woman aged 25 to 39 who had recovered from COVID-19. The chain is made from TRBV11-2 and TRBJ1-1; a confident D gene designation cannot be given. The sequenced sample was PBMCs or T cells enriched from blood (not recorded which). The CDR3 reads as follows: CASSLSVGLRTEAFF. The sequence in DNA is TGTGCCAGCAGCTTATCAGTTGGACTAAGGACTGAAGCTTTCTTT.